This record concerns one T cell receptor beta chain sequence. Sample treatment: roughly 19 received Ad26.COV2.S at low or high dose, single or two shots; 5 received placebo; per-sample allocation not given. Sampling was done on day 63 after the first vaccine or placebo injection. An adult of 18-55 years in Boston served as donor. Per germline, CDR1 SGHTA and CDR2 FQGTGA. The CDR3 has 13 residues. V shed 0 bases and J shed 4 bases, with 7 bases lying between them. Profiling relied on immunoSEQ multiplex PCR, and the TCRdb table lists in-frame clones only, not all of them. The table lists about 320,000 clones, around four fifths of them singletons. The data belong to a study of Ad26.COV2.S vaccination and SARS-CoV-2 variants.

The input for sequencing was peripheral blood, taken in a trial of Ad26.COV2.S vaccine versus placebo. The source is a person aged 18-65 years who received the Ad26.COV2.S COVID-19 vaccine or a placebo. This chain joins TRBV7-3 and TRBJ2-7, with TRBD1 as a possible D gene (6 bases). In DNA, the CDR3 is TGTGCCAGCAGCTTAACGGGGGCGTACGAGCAGTACTTC. This translates into CASSLTGAYEQYF. Combining the CDR3 with reference TRBV7-3 and TRBJ2-7 gives the whole variable domain GAGVSQTPSNKVTEKGKYVELRCDPISGHTALYWYRQSLGQGPEFLIYFQGTGAADDSGLPNDRFFAVRPEGSVSTLKIQRTERGDSAVYLCASSLTGAYEQYFGPGTRLTVT.